This is a list of T cell receptor beta chains from one sample in a study of early T cells in non-severe SARS-CoV-2 infection. TCRdb recomputed calls from the 5' RACE reads with MiXCR, one row per CDR3 protein. The sample lists approximately 99,000 distinct CDR3 sequences, around an eighth seen once, with 3% to 3.5% in the top ten. Source material: whole blood. Every receptor here comes from an adult who was a healthcare worker with PCR-confirmed SARS-CoV-2 infection or an uninfected control (not recorded which). Both conserved end residues are part of each CDR3. The order of the fields is CDR3 length, D gene, J gene, clone size, V gene, CDR3 DNA, CDR3 protein. The D gene is left open where the match is weak. Expanded clones get a size class; other rows say once, few or many, or leave the size out.

15 | TRBD1 | TRBJ1-6 | many | TRBV14 | TGTGCCAGCAGCCTCCGGGACAGCCATAATTCACCCCTCCACTTT | CASSLRDSHNSPLHF
13 | - | TRBJ2-7 | many | TRBV28 | TGTGCCAGCAGTTTGGGCGGGGATACGGAGCAGTACTTC | CASSLGGDTEQYF
12 | - | TRBJ1-1 | many | TRBV28 | TGTGCCAGCAGATGGGGGGGCACTGAAGCTTTCTTT | CASRWGGTEAFF
16 | - | TRBJ1-1 | few | TRBV7-8 | TGTGCCAGCAGCTTAACCGGGTGGCAGGGACACACTGAAGTTTTCTTT | CASSLTGWQGHTEVFF
13 | - | TRBJ1-2 | few | TRBV28 | TGTGCCAGCAGTACGGTCCCTCTCTATGGCTACACCTTC | CASSTVPLYGYTF
14 | TRBD2 | TRBJ2-5 | - | TRBV29-1 | TGCAGCGTTGAAGATAGGGGACTAGCGGAGACCCAGTACTTC | CSVEDRGLAETQYF
14 | TRBD1 | TRBJ2-4 | many | TRBV7-9 | TGTGCCAGCCGGCCGGGACAGGGGCTCGGCATTCAGTACTTC | CASRPGQGLGIQYF
14 | TRBD2 | TRBJ2-1 | many | TRBV20-1 | TGCAGTGCCAGAAGGCTAGCGGGAAGTAATGAGCAGTTCTTC | CSARRLAGSNEQFF
13 | - | TRBJ2-5 | few | TRBV5-1 | TGCGCCAGCAGCTTGACCTTCAGGGAGACCCAGTACTTC | CASSLTFRETQYF
14 | - | TRBJ2-1 | many | TRBV24-1 | TGTGCCACCAGTGATTCCAGGGTACGCAATGAGCAGTTCTTC | CATSDSRVRNEQFF
16 | TRBD1 | TRBJ1-1 | few | TRBV18 | TGTGCCAGCTCACCGAACCAACAGGGGGCAGGCACTGAAGCTTTCTTT | CASSPNQQGAGTEAFF
15 | - | TRBJ1-3 | few | TRBV19 | TGTGCCAGTAGTATAGCGGTGGCCCTCGGAAACACCATATATTTT | CASSIAVALGNTIYF
13 | - | TRBJ1-2 | - | TRBV19 | TGTGCCAGTAGTATAGATCCAGGGTTTGGCTACACCTTC | CASSIDPGFGYTF
15 | - | TRBJ2-1 | many | TRBV27 | TGTGCCAGCAGTTTAATCCAGGGACCCTACAATGAGCAGTTCTTC | CASSLIQGPYNEQFF
13 | - | TRBJ2-7 | many | TRBV20-1 | TGCAGTGCTAGGGGGGACCAGGTCTACGAGCAGTACTTC | CSARGDQVYEQYF
8 | - | TRBJ1-5 | - | TRBV15 | TGTGCCACGCGGGCCCAGCATTTT | CATRAQHF
14 | - | TRBJ2-1 | few | TRBV29-1 | TGCAGCGTTGGCCGGACGGGCTCCTACAATGAGCAGTTCTTC | CSVGRTGSYNEQFF
14 | TRBD2 | TRBJ2-1 | many | TRBV7-9 | TGTGCCAGCAGCTTAGCGGGACTAGCGGGGGGTCAGTTCTTC | CASSLAGLAGGQFF
14 | - | TRBJ2-7 | - | TRBV4-1 | TGCGCCAGCAGCCAAGACACAAGGGCCTACGAGCAGTACTTC | CASSQDTRAYEQYF
16 | TRBD1 | TRBJ2-4 | - | TRBV2 | TGTGCCAGCAGTGGAACATCAGGGGGCAACAAAAACATTCAGTACTTC | CASSGTSGGNKNIQYF
13 | - | TRBJ2-7 | many | TRBV29-1 | TGCAGCGTTTATAGGACAGACCCATACGAGCAGTACTTC | CSVYRTDPYEQYF
13 | - | TRBJ2-7 | few | TRBV7-8 | TGTGCCAGCAGCTTAGCGGGAGCCTACGAGCAGTACTTC | CASSLAGAYEQYF
14 | - | TRBJ2-1 | many | TRBV28 | TGTGCCAGCAGTTTAAGGGCAGGGTGGAATGAGCAGTTCTTC | CASSLRAGWNEQFF
14 | TRBD2 | TRBJ2-3 | many | TRBV11-3 | TGTGCCAGCAGCCAACTAGCGGGGACAGGCACGCAGTATTTT | CASSQLAGTGTQYF
15 | TRBD2 | TRBJ2-3 | - | TRBV20-1 | TGCAGTGCTAGAGATGAGGGACTAGGGGCGGATACGCAGTATTTT | CSARDEGLGADTQYF
16 | - | TRBJ2-5 | few | TRBV11-2 | TGTGCCAGCAGCTTTGACGCGTTGACCTTCCAAGAGACCCAGTACTTC | CASSFDALTFQETQYF
16 | TRBD1 | TRBJ1-5 | few | TRBV18 | TGTGCCAGCTCATCAGGTGGACAGGGGGGTCCAAGGCCCCAGCATTTT | CASSSGGQGGPRPQHF
15 | TRBD1 | TRBJ1-2 | - | TRBV20-1 | TGCAGTGCTAGTGCGACAGGGGGATACAACTATGGCTACACCTTC | CSASATGGYNYGYTF
14 | TRBD2 | TRBJ2-4 | many | TRBV30 | TGTGCCTGGAAGGGGAAGCGGGAGTATCCCATTCAGTACTTC | CAWKGKREYPIQYF
15 | - | TRBJ2-7 | few | TRBV30 | TGTGCCTGGAGTCCCCGAGACAGGATTTCCTACGAGCAGTACTTC | CAWSPRDRISYEQYF
15 | - | TRBJ1-4 | - | TRBV7-9 | TGTGCCAGCAGCTTAACCGGGCAGACCCTTGAAAAACTGTTTTTT | CASSLTGQTLEKLFF
14 | TRBD1 | TRBJ1-1 | few | TRBV4-1 | TGCGCCAGCAGCCTTTTACAGGGGATCACTGAAGCTTTCTTT | CASSLLQGITEAFF
11 | - | TRBJ1-4 | - | TRBV29-1 | TGCAGCGTTGAGACCGGTGGAAAACTGTTTTTT | CSVETGGKLFF
14 | TRBD1 | TRBJ2-7 | - | TRBV29-1 | TGCAGCGTTTCCCGGGACAGGCGATCCTACGAGCAGTACTTC | CSVSRDRRSYEQYF
16 | TRBD2 | TRBJ2-3 | few | TRBV12-3/TRBV12-4 | TGTGCCAGCAGCCTCATGCTAGCGGGATTCACAGATACGCAGTATTTT | CASSLMLAGFTDTQYF
12 | - | TRBJ2-7 | many | TRBV2 | TGTGCCAGCAAAGAGGGGGGCTACGAGCAGTACTTC | CASKEGGYEQYF
16 | - | TRBJ2-2 | few | TRBV7-9 | TGTGCCAGCAGCTTAGCGGTGGGGGAGCACACCGGGGAGCTGTTTTTT | CASSLAVGEHTGELFF
14 | TRBD2 | TRBJ2-3 | many | TRBV20-1 | TGCAGTGCCCCTACTAGCGGACGCACAGATACGCAGTATTTT | CSAPTSGRTDTQYF
15 | - | TRBJ2-3 | few | TRBV7-9 | TGTGCCAGCAGCTTAGCGCCCGGGATCACAGATACGCAGTATTTT | CASSLAPGITDTQYF
12 | - | TRBJ2-4 | few | TRBV29-1 | TGCAGCGTTGTTTCCTTTGGGAACATTCAGTACTTC | CSVVSFGNIQYF
11 | - | TRBJ2-1 | - | TRBV7-2 | TGTGCCAGCAGCTTATTAGCTGAGCAGTTCTTC | CASSLLAEQFF
11 | - | TRBJ2-7 | many | TRBV20-1 | TGCAGTGCTGGGGGGCACTACGAGCAGTACTTC | CSAGGHYEQYF
17 | - | TRBJ2-2 | - | TRBV7-9 | TGTGCCAGCAGCTTAAAGACAGGACCGGTTCGGGCCGGGGAGCTGTTTTTT | CASSLKTGPVRAGELFF
15 | TRBD1 | TRBJ2-5 | many | TRBV3-1 | TGTGCCAGCAGCCAACCAGGCGACAGGGCAAAGACCCAGTACTTC | CASSQPGDRAKTQYF
15 | - | TRBJ1-6 | many | TRBV7-9 | TGTGCCAGCAGCTTAGGTCCAAGGGGCGGTTCACCCCTCCACTTT | CASSLGPRGGSPLHF
16 | TRBD1 | TRBJ2-7 | few | TRBV2 | TGTGCCAGCAGAGATACGATTGGACAGGGAACCTACGAGCAGTACTTC | CASRDTIGQGTYEQYF
12 | - | TRBJ2-3 | few | TRBV7-9 | TGTGCCAGCAGCTGGGGCACAGATACGCAGTATTTT | CASSWGTDTQYF
14 | - | TRBJ1-4 | many | TRBV19 | TGTGCCAGTAGTCTCGGCGTACTCGCGGAAAAACTGTTTTTT | CASSLGVLAEKLFF
12 | - | TRBJ2-7 | many | TRBV2 | TGTGCCAGCAGGGAACAGGACTACGAGCAGTACTTC | CASREQDYEQYF
13 | - | TRBJ1-1 | many | TRBV7-9 | TGTGCCAGCAGCTTGGGGGGGAGTACTGAAGCTTTCTTT | CASSLGGSTEAFF
16 | - | TRBJ1-5 | few | TRBV7-2 | TGTGCCAGCAGCCAAGACACCAGGGTATCGGGACAGCCCCAGCATTTT | CASSQDTRVSGQPQHF